The rows below give T cell receptor beta chains drawn from one sample of a study of T-cell memory formation after mild COVID-19. TCRdb called the 5' RACE reads again in MiXCR, with one record for every CDR3 protein. The table records about 360,000 distinct CDR3 sequences, around an eighth of them present only once. The sequencing sample was made of PBMCs or a T cell subset sorted from them (not recorded which). The receptors were sampled from a young man who had mild COVID-19 (a few samples of this study predate the infection). Cell type and time point are not known. The CDR3 runs from the conserved cysteine through the conserved F or W. Each record gives: V gene, D gene, clone size, J gene, CDR3 protein, CDR3 DNA. D genes are given only for firm matches. Clone size, where shown, is once, few, many, or a class for clones that have expanded.

v_gene: TRBV7-9
d_gene: NA
abundance: few
j_gene: TRBJ1-5
CDR3aa: CASSLDRQDQPQHF
CDR3nt: TGTGCCAGCAGCTTAGACAGGCAAGACCAGCCCCAGCATTTT

v_gene: TRBV5-1
d_gene: NA
abundance: few
j_gene: TRBJ1-1
CDR3aa: CASSTWGDTEAFF
CDR3nt: TGCGCCAGCAGCACGTGGGGGGACACTGAAGCTTTCTTT

v_gene: TRBV5-1
d_gene: TRBD1
abundance: many
j_gene: TRBJ2-7
CDR3aa: CASSRRDRAHEQYF
CDR3nt: TGCGCCAGCTCCCGCCGGGACAGGGCCCACGAGCAGTACTTC

v_gene: TRBV14
d_gene: NA
abundance: NA
j_gene: TRBJ2-1
CDR3aa: CASSQDLFSSYNEQFF
CDR3nt: TGTGCCAGCAGCCAAGATCTTTTCAGCTCCTACAATGAGCAGTTCTTC

v_gene: TRBV4-3
d_gene: NA
abundance: NA
j_gene: TRBJ1-1
CDR3aa: CASSQDIAGSGFTEAFF
CDR3nt: TGCGCCAGCAGCCAAGATATAGCAGGGTCGGGTTTCACTGAAGCTTTCTTT

v_gene: TRBV4-3
d_gene: NA
abundance: many
j_gene: TRBJ1-2
CDR3aa: CASSQDLGAGGYTF
CDR3nt: TGCGCCAGCAGCCAAGATTTGGGGGCCGGGGGCTACACCTTC

v_gene: TRBV10-3
d_gene: TRBD2
abundance: few
j_gene: TRBJ2-3
CDR3aa: CAISQTGGQGDTQYF
CDR3nt: TGTGCCATCAGTCAAACGGGGGGGCAAGGAGATACGCAGTATTTT

v_gene: TRBV5-6
d_gene: TRBD1
abundance: NA
j_gene: TRBJ2-5
CDR3aa: CASSLVSRGETQYF
CDR3nt: TGTGCCAGCAGCTTGGTGTCCAGGGGGGAGACCCAGTACTTC

v_gene: TRBV28
d_gene: NA
abundance: few
j_gene: TRBJ1-2
CDR3aa: CASSLNSHGYTF
CDR3nt: TGTGCCAGCAGTTTAAACAGCCATGGCTACACCTTC

v_gene: TRBV7-9
d_gene: TRBD1
abundance: NA
j_gene: TRBJ2-2
CDR3aa: CASSLGQLSTGELFF
CDR3nt: TGTGCCAGCAGCCTGGGACAGTTAAGTACCGGGGAGCTGTTTTTT

v_gene: TRBV12-3/TRBV12-4
d_gene: TRBD2
abundance: many
j_gene: TRBJ2-3
CDR3aa: CASSSSGGSDTQYF
CDR3nt: TGTGCCAGCAGTTCCAGCGGGGGATCAGATACGCAGTATTTT

v_gene: TRBV6-1
d_gene: NA
abundance: NA
j_gene: TRBJ1-5
CDR3aa: CASSVTDQPQHF
CDR3nt: TGTGCCAGCAGTGTTACCGACCAGCCCCAGCATTTT

v_gene: TRBV7-2
d_gene: NA
abundance: many
j_gene: TRBJ2-4
CDR3aa: CASSYPPLVPQYF
CDR3nt: TGTGCCAGCAGCTACCCCCCGCTGGTACCTCAGTACTTC

v_gene: TRBV7-2
d_gene: TRBD1
abundance: few
j_gene: TRBJ1-6
CDR3aa: CASSLGTGGSPLHF
CDR3nt: TGTGCCAGCAGCTTAGGGACAGGGGGCTCACCCCTCCACTTT

v_gene: TRBV5-1
d_gene: TRBD1
abundance: NA
j_gene: TRBJ1-2
CDR3aa: CASSLQGVDGYGYTF
CDR3nt: TGCGCCAGCAGCTTACAGGGGGTAGACGGCTATGGCTACACCTTC

v_gene: TRBV5-6
d_gene: TRBD1
abundance: NA
j_gene: TRBJ1-5
CDR3aa: CASSYRGFAQPQHF
CDR3nt: TGTGCCAGCAGCTACAGGGGGTTCGCTCAGCCCCAGCATTTT

v_gene: TRBV5-1
d_gene: NA
abundance: many
j_gene: TRBJ1-1
CDR3aa: CASSFLMNTEAFF
CDR3nt: TGCGCCAGCAGCTTCCTCATGAACACTGAAGCTTTCTTT

v_gene: TRBV4-3
d_gene: NA
abundance: many
j_gene: TRBJ2-5
CDR3aa: CASSQDLRGRETQYF
CDR3nt: TGCGCCAGCAGCCAAGACCTCAGGGGTAGGGAGACCCAGTACTTC

v_gene: TRBV7-2
d_gene: TRBD2
abundance: NA
j_gene: TRBJ2-3
CDR3aa: CASSYPPWTSGFTDTQYF
CDR3nt: TGTGCCAGCAGCTACCCGCCCTGGACTAGCGGTTTTACAGATACGCAGTATTTT

v_gene: TRBV6-6
d_gene: NA
abundance: few
j_gene: TRBJ2-2
CDR3aa: CASSPWAVQFGELFF
CDR3nt: TGTGCCAGCAGCCCCTGGGCAGTTCAATTTGGGGAGCTGTTTTTT

v_gene: TRBV5-1
d_gene: NA
abundance: few
j_gene: TRBJ1-1
CDR3aa: CASSSAGITEAFF
CDR3nt: TGCGCCAGCAGCTCGGCGGGTATCACTGAAGCTTTCTTT

v_gene: TRBV5-1
d_gene: NA
abundance: many
j_gene: TRBJ2-1
CDR3aa: CASSLTGLRTYNEQFF
CDR3nt: TGCGCCAGCAGCTTGACGGGCCTCAGAACCTACAATGAGCAGTTCTTC

v_gene: TRBV7-2
d_gene: NA
abundance: few
j_gene: TRBJ2-3
CDR3aa: CASSLWPTLQYF
CDR3nt: TGTGCCAGCAGCTTATGGCCAACCCTGCAGTATTTT

v_gene: TRBV14
d_gene: TRBD2
abundance: NA
j_gene: TRBJ2-1
CDR3aa: CASSRSGGVDNEQFF
CDR3nt: TGTGCCAGCAGCCGTAGCGGGGGTGTCGACAATGAGCAGTTCTTC

v_gene: TRBV5-1
d_gene: NA
abundance: NA
j_gene: TRBJ1-1
CDR3aa: CASSLVRGGVAFF
CDR3nt: TGCGCCAGCAGCTTGGTACGGGGGGGAGTAGCTTTCTTT

v_gene: TRBV4-3
d_gene: TRBD1
abundance: many
j_gene: TRBJ2-2
CDR3aa: CASSQGPGQMNTGELFF
CDR3nt: TGCGCCAGCAGCCAAGGGCCGGGACAGATGAACACCGGGGAGCTGTTTTTT

v_gene: TRBV6-5
d_gene: NA
abundance: few
j_gene: TRBJ1-6
CDR3aa: CASSPGSVVGTRVSPLHF
CDR3nt: TGTGCCAGCAGCCCAGGAAGTGTTGTAGGGACACGGGTCTCACCCCTCCACTTT

v_gene: TRBV7-9
d_gene: TRBD1
abundance: few
j_gene: TRBJ2-1
CDR3aa: CASSRIHSQGDEQFF
CDR3nt: TGTGCCAGCAGCCGCATCCACTCGCAGGGGGATGAGCAGTTCTTC

v_gene: TRBV7-9
d_gene: NA
abundance: few
j_gene: TRBJ1-6
CDR3aa: CASSSDLSSYNSPLHF
CDR3nt: TGTGCCAGCAGCTCCGACTTAAGCTCCTATAATTCACCCCTCCACTTT

v_gene: TRBV3-1
d_gene: NA
abundance: few
j_gene: TRBJ1-2
CDR3aa: CASSQDTSGRGYTF
CDR3nt: TGTGCCAGCAGCCAAGACACCTCCGGGAGAGGCTACACCTTC

v_gene: TRBV7-8
d_gene: NA
abundance: NA
j_gene: TRBJ2-5
CDR3aa: CASSLAWTEETQYF
CDR3nt: TGTGCCAGCAGCTTAGCATGGACAGAAGAGACCCAGTACTTC

v_gene: TRBV7-2
d_gene: TRBD1
abundance: NA
j_gene: TRBJ2-1
CDR3aa: CASSLPGQGRNEQFF
CDR3nt: TGTGCCAGCAGCTTACCGGGACAGGGGAGGAATGAGCAGTTCTTC

v_gene: TRBV5-1
d_gene: TRBD1
abundance: many
j_gene: TRBJ1-1
CDR3aa: CASSSAMTGVNTEAFF
CDR3nt: TGCGCCAGCAGCTCTGCTATGACAGGGGTGAACACTGAAGCTTTCTTT

v_gene: TRBV29-1
d_gene: NA
abundance: few
j_gene: TRBJ2-2
CDR3aa: CSGLRVTGELFF
CDR3nt: TGCAGCGGCCTGAGGGTGACCGGGGAGCTGTTTTTT

v_gene: TRBV6-5
d_gene: NA
abundance: NA
j_gene: TRBJ1-6
CDR3aa: CASSFRPNSPLHF
CDR3nt: TGTGCCAGCAGTTTTAGGCCCAATTCACCCCTCCACTTT

v_gene: TRBV14
d_gene: NA
abundance: few
j_gene: TRBJ1-4
CDR3aa: CASSQEFQAANEKLFF
CDR3nt: TGTGCCAGCAGCCAAGAGTTTCAGGCGGCTAATGAAAAACTGTTTTTT

v_gene: TRBV5-1
d_gene: TRBD2
abundance: NA
j_gene: TRBJ2-5
CDR3aa: CASSFTGLEAETQYF
CDR3nt: TGCGCCAGCAGCTTCACGGGACTAGAGGCCGAGACCCAGTACTTC

v_gene: TRBV3-1
d_gene: NA
abundance: few
j_gene: TRBJ1-5
CDR3aa: CASSLATAQPQHF
CDR3nt: TGTGCCAGCAGCCTTGCCACAGCTCAGCCCCAGCATTTT

v_gene: TRBV4-1
d_gene: NA
abundance: many
j_gene: TRBJ2-5
CDR3aa: CASSQYLGGKETQYF
CDR3nt: TGCGCCAGCAGCCAGTACCTTGGAGGGAAAGAGACCCAGTACTTC

v_gene: TRBV4-1
d_gene: NA
abundance: NA
j_gene: TRBJ2-1
CDR3aa: CASSQVQGEQFF
CDR3nt: TGCGCCAGCAGCCAAGTCCAGGGTGAGCAGTTCTTC

v_gene: TRBV12-3/TRBV12-4
d_gene: TRBD2
abundance: NA
j_gene: TRBJ2-1
CDR3aa: CATGGGWNEQFF
CDR3nt: TGTGCCACCGGCGGGGGGTGGAATGAGCAGTTCTTC

v_gene: TRBV5-1
d_gene: NA
abundance: few
j_gene: TRBJ1-3
CDR3aa: CASSLASGPAGNTIYF
CDR3nt: TGCGCCAGCAGCTTGGCCTCGGGTCCTGCTGGAAACACCATATATTTT